A single sample is the source of the 25 T cell receptor beta chains below, sequenced in a study of radiation and T cells in renal cell carcinoma. The assay was immunoSEQ multiplex PCR, and TCRdb's table has in-frame clones only and misses some. The sample contains 70,000 to 100,000 clones, 82% of which appear only once. Time point given: baseline pretreatment blood. Indicated treatment: 15 Gy SBRT to primary tumor, nephrectomy 4 weeks later. The sample in question was blood, obtained from a patient whose treatment included radiotherapy and nephrectomy. These receptors originate from a man between 60 and 75 years old with renal cell carcinoma.

This clone was found once. The DNA for the CDR3 is TGTGCCAGCAGCGTCTCTAGCGGGAGTATCGAGCAGTACTTC. Residues: CASSVSSGSIEQYF. V is TRBV9 and J is TRBJ2-7; 10 bases align to TRBD2. In germline, CDR1 is SGDLS, CDR2 YYNGEE. This CDR3 region has 14 residues. V dropped 2 bases and J dropped 6; count of bases not matched to a gene: 5.

The chain joins TRBV15 to TRBJ2-1; TRBD2 agrees at 12 bases. This CDR3 is built from 16 residues. From germline, CDR1 is LNHNV and CDR2 YYDKDF (reference sequence). Germline trimming cut 0 bases from V and 7 bases from J; bases unmatched to any gene: 4. The CDR3 DNA reads TGTGCCACCAGCAGAGATGGAACTAGCGGGAGGAATGAGCAGTTCTTC. Protein product: CATSRDGTSGRNEQFF.

The chain joins TRBV25-1 to TRBJ2-1; 7 positions agree with TRBD2. Germline assignment: CDR1 MGHDK and CDR2 SYGVNS. With V trimmed by 4 bases and J by 7 bases, 7 bases remained unmatched. The CDR3 covers 14 residues. CDR3 DNA: TGTGCCAGCAGTGCTAGCGGTCCTTATAATGAGCAGTTCTTC. This encodes CASSASGPYNEQFF.

The genes are TRBV18 and TRBJ1-2; maybe TRBD1 (5 bases). CDR1 and CDR2 from the germline V gene are KGHSH and LQKENI. This CDR3 spans 14 amino acids. V was shortened by 3 bases and J by 1 base, with 9 bases between the two germline ends. CDR3 sequence: CASSPADSNYGYTF. In DNA form, the CDR3 reads TGTGCCAGCTCACCGGCCGACAGTAACTATGGCTACACCTTC.

This clone has more than one count but fewer than ten. This chain links TRBV18 with TRBJ2-7; the D is unclear. CDR1 is KGHSH and CDR2 is LQKENI in the germline V gene. This CDR3 contains 15 residues. Trimming took off 3 bases at V and 6 bases at J, with 18 bases between the two ends. In DNA, the CDR3 is TGTGCCAGCTCACCCTCCATAACACCCTTTTCCGAGCAGTACTTC. Amino acids: CASSPSITPFSEQYF.

The chain joins TRBV5-1 to TRBJ2-7; TRBD1 agrees at 7 bases. The germline CDR1 and CDR2 sequences are SGHRS and YFSETQ. The CDR3 is 13 residues long. With V trimmed by 1 base and J by 5 bases, 3 bases remained unmatched. CDR3 coding DNA: TGCGCCAGCAGCTTGACAGGGGTCCACGAGCAGTACTTC. Translation gives CASSLTGVHEQYF.

This chain uses TRBV5-1 with TRBJ2-1, with D possibly matching TRBD1 (6 bases). The CDR3 extends over 14 amino acids. V shed 6 bases and J shed 4 bases, with 14 bases lying between them. Germline V gene sequence: CDR1 SGHRS, CDR2 YFSETQ. For the CDR3, the DNA is TGCGCCAGCAACTCCGGGACATCATACAATGAGCAGTTCTTC. Amino acid sequence: CASNSGTSYNEQFF.

The chain is built from TRBV7-2 and TRBJ2-3; 10 bases agree with TRBD2. J was trimmed by 4 bases and V by 6 bases; bases with no gene match: 4. Germline CDR1 is SGHTA and CDR2 is FQGNSA. There are 14 residues in the CDR3. Here the CDR3 reads CASSQAGGADTQYF. CDR3 nucleotide sequence: TGTGCCAGCAGTCAAGCGGGAGGGGCAGATACGCAGTATTTT.

The chain has TRBV28 and TRBJ2-5, with D uncertain. Germline loops: CDR1 MDHEN, CDR2 SYDVKM. The germline V and J ends were trimmed by 7 bases and 2 bases, with 11 bases remaining between them. The CDR3 covers 13 residues. CDR3 sequence: CASKGKGQETQYF. In nucleotides, the CDR3 is TGTGCCAGCAAGGGCAAGGGACAAGAGACCCAGTACTTC.

This sequence joins TRBV18 and TRBJ2-1, with D possibly TRBD1 on 5 matching bases. The CDR3 consists of 14 residues. CDR1 is KGHSH and CDR2 is LQKENI in the germline V gene. The V gene lost 2 bases and the J gene lost 6 bases, with 11 bases spanning the gap. The CDR3: CASSPEGEGNEQFF. DNA of the CDR3: TGTGCCAGCTCACCAGAAGGGGAAGGCAATGAGCAGTTCTTC.

The V gene is TRBV11-3, the J gene TRBJ2-7; D unclear. The CDR3 sequence is 13 residues long. Germline V gives CDR1 SGHNT, CDR2 YENEEA. Trimming removed 3 bases from V and 6 bases from J, with 12 bases in between. CDR3 DNA: TGTGCCAGCAGCTTCACGTTTACCGGCGAGCAGTACTTC. It codes for CASSFTFTGEQYF.

The chain is built from TRBV5-1 and TRBJ1-4, with TRBD1 as a possible D gene (6 bases). The CDR3 length is 15 residues. In germline, CDR1 is SGHRS, CDR2 YFSETQ. Trimming took off 4 bases at V and 8 bases at J, with 18 bases between the two ends. CDR3 region: CASSPEVGAGEKLFF. The CDR3 bases are TGCGCCAGCAGCCCCGAGGTGGGGGCGGGAGAAAAACTGTTTTTT. Full variable domain (rest looked up from reference TRBV5-1 and TRBJ1-4): KAGVTQTPRYLIKTRGQQVTLSCSPISGHRSVSWYQQTPGQGLQFLFEYFSETQRNKGNFPGRFSGRQFSNSRSEMNVSTLELGDSALYLCASSPEVGAGEKLFFGSGTQLSVL.

This chain connects TRBV7-2 to TRBJ2-3, with no clear D. This CDR3 contains 13 residues. V dropped 5 bases and J dropped 2 bases, with 8 bases sitting between them. CDR1 is SGHTA, CDR2 FQGNSA, per germline. The CDR3 is CASSIWTTDTQYF. CDR3 nucleotides: TGTGCCAGCAGCATATGGACCACAGATACGCAGTATTTT.

The rearrangement uses TRBV7-8 and TRBJ2-7; possible D gene TRBD1, 6 bases. Germline V gene sequence: CDR1 SGHVS, CDR2 FQNEAQ. The CDR3 loop spans 14 amino acids. Trimming took 0 bases from V and 3 from J, leaving 9 bases between them. The CDR3 DNA reads TGTGCCAGCAGCTTAGCGACAGGATACTACGAGCAGTACTTC. It yields the protein CASSLATGYYEQYF.

The chain combines TRBV7-2 with TRBJ2-2; D unresolved. This CDR3 comprises 16 residues. V lost 5 bases and J lost 4, with 17 bases in between. Germline V gene data show CDR1 as SGHTA and CDR2 as FQGNSA. The CDR3 protein is CASSLSPRGGTGELFF. The DNA of the CDR3 is TGTGCCAGCAGCCTCTCGCCCCGAGGCGGCACCGGGGAGCTGTTTTTT.

This clone was detected only once. V gene TRBV9 combines with J gene TRBJ2-7; 7 nucleotides agree with TRBD1. The germline gives CDR1 SGDLS, CDR2 YYNGEE. V lost 0 bases, J lost 2 bases, and 2 bases stayed unmatched. The CDR3 contains 14 residues. CDR3 sequence reads: CASSVGQGTYEQYF. The CDR3, as DNA: TGTGCCAGCAGCGTAGGACAGGGAACCTACGAGCAGTACTTC.

This chain links TRBV7-9 with TRBJ2-6; 7 bases align to TRBD1. The CDR3 runs 18 residues. The junction had 5 bases not matched to a gene; V was cut back by 0 bases and J by 0 bases. Germline CDR1 is SEHNR and CDR2 is FQNEAQ (reference sequence). CDR3 nucleotides: TGTGCCAGCAGCTTAGCGGGCAGGGGGATCTCTGGGGCCAACGTCCTGACTTTC. This codes for CASSLAGRGISGANVLTF.

The CDR3 nucleotides are TGTGCCAGCAGCGCACGGACGGCGTCGAGCACTGAAGCTTTCTTT. Translation gives CASSARTASSTEAFF. The rearrangement links TRBV9 to TRBJ1-1; D not certain. Per the germline V gene, CDR1 is SGDLS and CDR2 is YYNGEE. The V and J ends lost 3 bases and 4 bases respectively, with 16 bases between them. The CDR3 contains 15 residues.

The chain combines TRBV7-6 with TRBJ1-1, with no clear D. V shed 3 bases and J shed 1 base, with 12 bases lying between them. This CDR3 is built from 15 residues. The germline gives CDR1 SGHVS, CDR2 FNYEAQ. The CDR3 protein is CASSLSTLRNTEAFF. The CDR3 coding sequence is TGTGCCAGCAGCTTGTCAACTCTCAGGAACACTGAAGCTTTCTTT.

The chain uses TRBV27 and TRBJ1-1; 9 bases line up with TRBD1. Germline V lookup: CDR1 MNHEY, CDR2 SMNVEV (reference sequence). The CDR3 is 14 amino acids. V was pared by 4 bases and J by 6 bases, with 6 bases of the junction left unmatched. The chain's CDR3 is CASSSRTGAAEAFF. Written as DNA, the CDR3 is TGTGCCAGCAGTTCTAGGACAGGGGCAGCTGAAGCTTTCTTT.

This sequence joins TRBV10-2 and TRBJ2-7, with D possibly matching TRBD1 (6 bases). Germline CDR1 reads WSHSY; CDR2 reads SAAADI. The CDR3 runs to 12 residues. The V gene lost 6 bases and the J gene lost 6 bases, with 12 bases spanning the gap. CDR3 region: CASRAGAGEQYF. CDR3 DNA sequence: TGCGCCAGCAGGGCAGGGGCCGGCGAGCAGTACTTC.

The chain recombines TRBV7-2 with TRBJ2-3; D possibly corresponds to TRBD1 (6 bases). The germline gives CDR1 SGHTA, CDR2 FQGNSA. The CDR3 is 15 residues long. V was shortened by 0 bases and J by 2 bases, with 9 bases between the two germline ends. The CDR3 bases are TGTGCCAGCAGCTTAGCACCAGGGGTCACAGATACGCAGTATTTT. Its translation: CASSLAPGVTDTQYF.

The V call is TRBV6-6, the J call TRBJ1-1; D unresolved. Germline V gene lookup returns CDR1 MNHNY and CDR2 SVGAGI (reference sequence). The V end lost 6 bases, the J end lost 0 bases, and 2 bases lay between the germline ends. CDR3 length: 11 residues. Here the CDR3 reads CASRLNTEAFF. CDR3 bases: TGTGCCAGCAGACTGAACACTGAAGCTTTCTTT.

The gene calls are TRBV28 and TRBJ1-4; D unresolved. This CDR3 is 12 amino acids long. V lost 2 bases and J lost 7, with 5 bases in between. CDR1 MDHEN and CDR2 SYDVKM come from the germline V gene. CDR3 nucleotides: TGTGCCAGCAGTTTAACAGTTGAAAAACTGTTTTTT. This sequence encodes CASSLTVEKLFF.

The CDR3 sequence: CASSPGTDQRANVLTF. DNA of the CDR3: TGTGCCAGTAGTCCCGGGACGGACCAGAGGGCCAACGTCCTGACTTTC. V and J are TRBV19 and TRBJ2-6; D is possibly TRBD1 or TRBD2 (5 bases each). The CDR3 contains 16 residues. Trimming left V 5 bases short and J 5 bases short, with 16 bases between. Germline V gene data show CDR1 as LNHDA and CDR2 as SQIVND (reference sequence).